This TCR beta chain emerged from a study of vaccination effects on CD4 cells after COVID-19. Germline CDR1 is SGHRS and CDR2 is YFSETQ. Trimming shortened V by 1 base and J by 0 bases, and 17 bases separated the two germline ends. This CDR3 spans 18 amino acids. A note on this clone: The antigen is undetermined.

Expansion of antigen-specific CD4+ T cells with viral peptide pools was carried out by the ViraFEST assay before sequencing. Subsequent to less than twelve days of culture, CD4+ T cells were isolated. All participants had two doses of either the BNT162b2 or mRNA-1273 vaccine. The culture medium for over 1.5 million PBMC per well included about 9 IU/ml IL-2 and roughly 10 ug/ml peptides. It was on days 3 and 7 that half the medium was replaced with IL-2 medium. TCRdb keeps only in-frame clones here, not all; method: immunoSEQ multiplex PCR. This sample has almost 70,000 clones, with around 70% found just once.

The sample in question was CD4+ T cells from PBMCs cultured with HCoV-229E spike peptides, obtained after COVID-19 vaccination. The V gene is TRBV5-1, the J gene TRBJ2-1; no firm D call. The sequence derives from a human donor who received a COVID-19 vaccine. Written as DNA, the CDR3 is TGCGCCAGCAGCTTGAACCCTCCCTTAGGTTTCTCCTACAATGAGCAGTTCTTC. Its translation: CASSLNPPLGFSYNEQFF.